Listed below are T cell receptor beta chains from one sample, sequenced in a study of cytomegalovirus exposure and HLA in healthy donors. The assay was immunoSEQ multiplex PCR, and TCRdb's table has in-frame clones only and misses some. The sample records 150,000 to 250,000 clones, more than 65% being singletons. Sequencing input: PBMCs. Receptors originate from a girl between 5 and 17 years old in good health and CMV-seropositive. The CDR3 runs from the conserved cysteine through the conserved F or W. A D gene is named only where the DNA matches it firmly. Rows give clone size only sometimes, using once, few, many, or a class for an expanded clone.

v_call: TRBV9
d_call: NA
j_call: TRBJ2-7
clone_size: few
cdr3_nt: TGTGCCAGCAGCGTGGGGGGATTTAGCTCCTACGAGCAGTACTTC
cdr3_aa: CASSVGGFSSYEQYF

v_call: TRBV10-3
d_call: NA
j_call: TRBJ2-7
clone_size: few
cdr3_nt: TGTGCCATCAGTGAGCCCGGGACAACCTACGAGCAGTACTTC
cdr3_aa: CAISEPGTTYEQYF

v_call: TRBV7-9
d_call: NA
j_call: TRBJ2-7
clone_size: NA
cdr3_nt: TGTGCCAGCAGCTTAGTGGGCGGGGTCCCCGGCGAGCAGTACTTC
cdr3_aa: CASSLVGGVPGEQYF

v_call: TRBV6-6
d_call: TRBD1
j_call: TRBJ1-2
clone_size: NA
cdr3_nt: TGTGCCAGCAGTTATTGGGACAGGGTAAACTATGGCTACACCTTC
cdr3_aa: CASSYWDRVNYGYTF

v_call: TRBV27
d_call: TRBD1
j_call: TRBJ1-3
clone_size: NA
cdr3_nt: TGTGCCAGCAGTTTGACAGGGAGAGGAAACACCATATATTTT
cdr3_aa: CASSLTGRGNTIYF

v_call: TRBV11-3
d_call: NA
j_call: TRBJ2-5
clone_size: few
cdr3_nt: TGTGCCAGCAGCTTAGGACGGAGGGGAAGTTGGGAGACCCAGTACTTC
cdr3_aa: CASSLGRRGSWETQYF

v_call: TRBV21-1
d_call: NA
j_call: TRBJ2-3
clone_size: NA
cdr3_nt: TGTGCCAGCCATAGCGGGGGGAGAGATACGCAGTATTTT
cdr3_aa: CASHSGGRDTQYF

v_call: TRBV9
d_call: TRBD1
j_call: TRBJ2-2
clone_size: NA
cdr3_nt: TGTGCCAGCAGCGTGCAAAGGGGACAGGGTAGCGGGGAGCTGTTTTTT
cdr3_aa: CASSVQRGQGSGELFF

v_call: TRBV2
d_call: TRBD2
j_call: TRBJ2-1
clone_size: NA
cdr3_nt: TGTGCCAGCAGCAGAACTAGCGGGGGGGCGGGTGAGCAGTTCTTC
cdr3_aa: CASSRTSGGAGEQFF

v_call: TRBV2
d_call: NA
j_call: TRBJ1-3
clone_size: NA
cdr3_nt: TGTGCCAGCAGTGGGAGCTCTGGAAACACCATATATTTT
cdr3_aa: CASSGSSGNTIYF

v_call: TRBV7-2
d_call: NA
j_call: TRBJ2-2
clone_size: NA
cdr3_nt: TGTGCCAGCAGCTTACCGTCCACCGGGGAGCTGTTTTTT
cdr3_aa: CASSLPSTGELFF

v_call: TRBV6-1
d_call: NA
j_call: TRBJ2-3
clone_size: NA
cdr3_nt: TGTGCCAGCAGTGAATTCCTATCAGATACGCAGTATTTT
cdr3_aa: CASSEFLSDTQYF

v_call: TRBV7-2
d_call: TRBD1
j_call: TRBJ1-6
clone_size: NA
cdr3_nt: TGTGCCAGCAGCTCGGGACAGGGTAGTTCACCCCTCCACTTT
cdr3_aa: CASSSGQGSSPLHF

v_call: TRBV18
d_call: TRBD1
j_call: TRBJ1-2
clone_size: NA
cdr3_nt: TGTGCCAGCTCACCGGACAGGAATGGAGATGGCTACACCTTC
cdr3_aa: CASSPDRNGDGYTF

v_call: TRBV5-1
d_call: TRBD1
j_call: TRBJ1-4
clone_size: NA
cdr3_nt: TGCGCCAGCAGCACAGGGGGTTTCGGGGAAAAACTGTTTTTT
cdr3_aa: CASSTGGFGEKLFF

v_call: TRBV2
d_call: TRBD2
j_call: TRBJ2-7
clone_size: NA
cdr3_nt: TGTGCCAGCAGCGAGGGACTAGCGGGGGTAGCCTACGAGCAGTACTTC
cdr3_aa: CASSEGLAGVAYEQYF

v_call: TRBV7-2
d_call: TRBD1
j_call: TRBJ2-5
clone_size: NA
cdr3_nt: TGTGCCAGCAGCTCCAGGACAGGGGCAGGGGAGACCCAGTACTTC
cdr3_aa: CASSSRTGAGETQYF

v_call: TRBV11-1
d_call: TRBD2
j_call: TRBJ2-7
clone_size: NA
cdr3_nt: TGTGCCAGCAGCCAACCGGGGGGGTGGAGGCAGTACTTC
cdr3_aa: CASSQPGGWRQYF

v_call: TRBV4-3
d_call: NA
j_call: TRBJ2-5
clone_size: once
cdr3_nt: TGCGCCAGCAGCCCTGTAGACGGCAGGCAAGAGACCCAGTACTTC
cdr3_aa: CASSPVDGRQETQYF

v_call: TRBV6-5
d_call: TRBD2
j_call: TRBJ2-1
clone_size: NA
cdr3_nt: TGTGCCAGCAGTCCCGGGACTAGCTCCTACAATGAGCAGTTCTTC
cdr3_aa: CASSPGTSSYNEQFF

v_call: TRBV19
d_call: NA
j_call: TRBJ2-4
clone_size: once
cdr3_nt: TGTGCCAGTAGTACCTCATTAGGAGGCCTGTCGGGCATTCAGTACTTC
cdr3_aa: CASSTSLGGLSGIQYF

v_call: TRBV4-3
d_call: NA
j_call: TRBJ2-1
clone_size: NA
cdr3_nt: TGCGCCAGCAGCCCCGGGGAGGGGGTGTACAATGAGCAGTTCTTC
cdr3_aa: CASSPGEGVYNEQFF

v_call: TRBV5-1
d_call: TRBD2
j_call: TRBJ2-3
clone_size: NA
cdr3_nt: TGCGCCAGCAGCTCCACGACTAGCGGGGGTGATACGCAGTATTTT
cdr3_aa: CASSSTTSGGDTQYF

v_call: TRBV7-9
d_call: NA
j_call: TRBJ2-7
clone_size: once
cdr3_nt: TGTGCCAGCAGAGGCGCTTTGATCCCATCCCGGGGAGAGGAGCAGTACTTC
cdr3_aa: CASRGALIPSRGEEQYF

v_call: TRBV29-1
d_call: NA
j_call: TRBJ2-1
clone_size: NA
cdr3_nt: TGCGGGGCGGGGCAAAACAATGAGCAGTTCTTC
cdr3_aa: CGAGQNNEQFF

v_call: TRBV11-2
d_call: NA
j_call: TRBJ1-2
clone_size: NA
cdr3_nt: TGTGCCAGCAGCCCAGGGTCTCTAATAGATGGCTACACCTTC
cdr3_aa: CASSPGSLIDGYTF

v_call: TRBV11-2
d_call: TRBD2
j_call: TRBJ2-7
clone_size: NA
cdr3_nt: TGTGCCAGCACCCCAGGTCTAGCGGACTACGAGCAGTACTTC
cdr3_aa: CASTPGLADYEQYF

v_call: TRBV7-9
d_call: TRBD1
j_call: TRBJ2-5
clone_size: NA
cdr3_nt: TGTGCCAGCAGCTTGGCAGGGGGTACCAGTCGAGAGACCCAGTACTTC
cdr3_aa: CASSLAGGTSRETQYF

v_call: TRBV5-8
d_call: NA
j_call: TRBJ2-7
clone_size: NA
cdr3_nt: TGTGCCAGCAGCCATCCCTACGAGCAGTACTTC
cdr3_aa: CASSHPYEQYF

v_call: TRBV27
d_call: TRBD1
j_call: TRBJ2-1
clone_size: NA
cdr3_nt: TGTGCCAGCAGTTTGTGGGACAGGGGGCAAAATGAGCAGTTCTTC
cdr3_aa: CASSLWDRGQNEQFF

v_call: TRBV6-1
d_call: NA
j_call: TRBJ2-7
clone_size: NA
cdr3_nt: TGTGCCAGCAGTCCAAGGGTAGGGGTTGTCTACGAGCAGTACTTC
cdr3_aa: CASSPRVGVVYEQYF

v_call: TRBV6-1
d_call: TRBD2
j_call: TRBJ2-3
clone_size: NA
cdr3_nt: TGTGCCAGCGCGACGGGGGGGTACACAGATACGCAGTATTTT
cdr3_aa: CASATGGYTDTQYF

v_call: TRBV11-2
d_call: NA
j_call: TRBJ2-7
clone_size: NA
cdr3_nt: TGTGCCAGCAGCCCTAGGGAGGGACAATCCTACGAGCAGTACTTC
cdr3_aa: CASSPREGQSYEQYF

v_call: TRBV11-2
d_call: NA
j_call: TRBJ2-1
clone_size: NA
cdr3_nt: TGTGCCAGCAGCACCGGGACTCGCAATGAGCAGTTCTTC
cdr3_aa: CASSTGTRNEQFF

v_call: TRBV6-5
d_call: NA
j_call: TRBJ1-2
clone_size: NA
cdr3_nt: TGTGCCAGCAGTTACCCCCAGGGAAATGGCTACACCTTC
cdr3_aa: CASSYPQGNGYTF

v_call: TRBV11-3
d_call: TRBD2
j_call: TRBJ2-3
clone_size: NA
cdr3_nt: TGTGCCAGCAGCCGACTAGCGGCAGATACGCAGTATTTT
cdr3_aa: CASSRLAADTQYF

v_call: TRBV30
d_call: TRBD1
j_call: TRBJ1-4
clone_size: NA
cdr3_nt: TGTGCCTGGAGTATAGGACAGGGGGGTTATAATGAAAAACTGTTTTTT
cdr3_aa: CAWSIGQGGYNEKLFF

v_call: TRBV10-3
d_call: TRBD2
j_call: TRBJ2-3
clone_size: NA
cdr3_nt: TGTGCCATCAGGGGGGGCGATGCGGGGGGTACAGATACGCAGTATTTT
cdr3_aa: CAIRGGDAGGTDTQYF

v_call: TRBV27
d_call: TRBD1
j_call: TRBJ2-7
clone_size: NA
cdr3_nt: TGTGCCAGCAGTCACAGGGGGGCCTACGAGCAGTACTTC
cdr3_aa: CASSHRGAYEQYF

v_call: TRBV7-7
d_call: NA
j_call: TRBJ1-5
clone_size: NA
cdr3_nt: TGTGCCAGCAGCCGCAGGGGCAGTGGACAGCCCCAGCATTTT
cdr3_aa: CASSRRGSGQPQHF

v_call: TRBV30
d_call: NA
j_call: TRBJ1-5
clone_size: NA
cdr3_nt: TGTGCCTGGACTACAGGGAGTAGACAGCCCCAGCATTTT
cdr3_aa: CAWTTGSRQPQHF

v_call: TRBV10-1
d_call: TRBD1
j_call: TRBJ1-1
clone_size: NA
cdr3_nt: TGCGCCAGCATTAACAGGGGGCGGCTTCGAAACACTGAAGCTTTCTTT
cdr3_aa: CASINRGRLRNTEAFF

v_call: TRBV6-1
d_call: NA
j_call: TRBJ1-3
clone_size: NA
cdr3_nt: TGTGCCAGCAGTGCGGGACTGAACTCTGGAAACACCATATATTTT
cdr3_aa: CASSAGLNSGNTIYF

v_call: TRBV7-2
d_call: TRBD2
j_call: TRBJ2-5
clone_size: NA
cdr3_nt: TGTGCCAGCAGCTTATTACTAGCGGGGGGGAAAGAGACCCAGTACTTC
cdr3_aa: CASSLLLAGGKETQYF

v_call: TRBV10-3
d_call: TRBD1
j_call: TRBJ1-2
clone_size: NA
cdr3_nt: TGTGCCATCAGATCGACAGGGAAGTCCCCCAACTATGGCTACATCTTC
cdr3_aa: CAIRSTGKSPNYGYIF

v_call: TRBV10-1
d_call: TRBD1
j_call: TRBJ2-3
clone_size: NA
cdr3_nt: TGCGCCAGCGCCCGACAGGGTACAGATACGCAGTATTTT
cdr3_aa: CASARQGTDTQYF

v_call: TRBV5-5
d_call: NA
j_call: TRBJ2-5
clone_size: NA
cdr3_nt: TGTGCCAGCAGCTTGTATGGTATGGCTCCCCCGCTCGATGAGACCCAGTACTTC
cdr3_aa: CASSLYGMAPPLDETQYF

v_call: TRBV9
d_call: TRBD1
j_call: TRBJ1-4
clone_size: NA
cdr3_nt: TGTGCCAGCAGCGACGGGGGTAGTTCGGGACAGGACGAAAAACTGTTTTTT
cdr3_aa: CASSDGGSSGQDEKLFF

v_call: TRBV7-9
d_call: NA
j_call: TRBJ1-2
clone_size: NA
cdr3_nt: TGTGCCAGCAGCTTAGTTGCGGCCAGTGGTGACTACACCTTC
cdr3_aa: CASSLVAASGDYTF

v_call: TRBV5-1
d_call: TRBD1
j_call: TRBJ1-6
clone_size: NA
cdr3_nt: TGCGCCAGCAGCCCGGGACAGGGGGCATTGGATTCACCCCTCCACTTT
cdr3_aa: CASSPGQGALDSPLHF